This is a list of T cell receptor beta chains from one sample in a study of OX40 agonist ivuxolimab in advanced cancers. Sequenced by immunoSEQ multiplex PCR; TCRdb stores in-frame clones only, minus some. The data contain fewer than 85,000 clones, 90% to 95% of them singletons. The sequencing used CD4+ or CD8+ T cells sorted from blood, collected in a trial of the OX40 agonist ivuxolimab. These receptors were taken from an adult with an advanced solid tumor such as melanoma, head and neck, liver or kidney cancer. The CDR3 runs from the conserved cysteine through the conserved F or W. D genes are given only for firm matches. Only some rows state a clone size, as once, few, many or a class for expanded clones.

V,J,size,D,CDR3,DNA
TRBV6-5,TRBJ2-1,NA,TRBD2,CASIRRLAGVNEQFF,TGTGCCAGCATAAGACGGCTAGCGGGAGTCAATGAGCAGTTCTTC
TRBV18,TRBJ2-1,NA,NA,CASSTGGPSYNEQFF,TGTGCCAGCTCAACCGGGGGCCCCTCCTACAATGAGCAGTTCTTC
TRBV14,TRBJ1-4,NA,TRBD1,CASSQGGTGYEKLFF,TGTGCCAGCAGCCAAGGCGGGACAGGGTATGAAAAACTGTTTTTT
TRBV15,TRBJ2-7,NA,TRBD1,CATSRDRVGTVSYEQYF,TGTGCCACCAGCAGAGATAGGGTCGGGACAGTCTCCTACGAGCAGTACTTC
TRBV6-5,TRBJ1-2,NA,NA,CASSYTGTRGGYTF,TGTGCCAGCAGTTACACCGGGACCCGGGGAGGCTACACCTTC
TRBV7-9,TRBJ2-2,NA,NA,CASSFQTDTGELFF,TGTGCCAGCAGCTTCCAGACAGACACCGGGGAGCTGTTTTTT
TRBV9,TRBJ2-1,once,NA,CASSPILTGYNEQFF,TGTGCCAGCAGCCCGATACTGACAGGTTACAATGAGCAGTTCTTC
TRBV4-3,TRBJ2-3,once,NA,CASSQEDLQVGGTDTQYF,TGCGCCAGCAGCCAAGAGGATCTCCAGGTAGGGGGCACAGATACGCAGTATTTT
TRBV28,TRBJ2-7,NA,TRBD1,CASSLPGQGAYEQYF,TGTGCCAGCAGTTTACCCGGACAGGGGGCATACGAGCAGTACTTC
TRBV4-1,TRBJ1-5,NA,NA,CASSQSSNQPQHF,TGCGCCAGCAGCCAATCATCCAATCAGCCCCAGCATTTT
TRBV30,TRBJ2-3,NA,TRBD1,CAWSSLGTGGSLGTQYF,TGTGCCTGGAGTTCTCTTGGGACAGGGGGTTCTTTGGGTACGCAGTATTTT
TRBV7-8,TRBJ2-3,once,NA,CASSPTRIRSTDTQYF,TGTGCCAGCAGCCCTACTAGAATCAGGAGCACAGATACGCAGTATTTT
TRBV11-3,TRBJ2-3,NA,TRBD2,CASSLYGRVPDTQYF,TGTGCCAGCAGCTTATACGGGAGGGTCCCAGATACGCAGTATTTT
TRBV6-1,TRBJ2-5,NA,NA,CASSVQGQETQYF,TGTGCCAGCAGTGTCCAAGGGCAGGAGACCCAGTACTTC
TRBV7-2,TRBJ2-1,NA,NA,CASSQPTGASSSYNEQFF,TGTGCCAGCAGCCAACCTACCGGGGCCTCAAGCTCCTACAATGAGCAGTTCTTC
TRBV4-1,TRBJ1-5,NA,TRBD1,CASSPEGAGRNQPQHF,TGCGCCAGCAGCCCCGAGGGGGCAGGAAGGAATCAGCCCCAGCATTTT
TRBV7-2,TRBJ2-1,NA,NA,CASSFIFGSLSNEQFF,TGTGCCAGCAGCTTTATTTTCGGGTCCCTGTCCAATGAGCAGTTCTTC
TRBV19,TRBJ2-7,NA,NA,CASSITGRSYEQYF,TGTGCCAGTAGTATAACAGGTCGATCCTACGAGCAGTACTTC
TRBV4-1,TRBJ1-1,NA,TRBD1,CASSQGQGGPEAFF,TGCGCCAGCAGCCAAGGACAGGGAGGGCCTGAAGCTTTCTTT
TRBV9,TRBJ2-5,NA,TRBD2,CASSVGGGMETQYF,TGTGCCAGCAGCGTAGGCGGGGGAATGGAGACCCAGTACTTC
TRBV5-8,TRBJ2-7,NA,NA,CASSLYDRSLSSYEQYF,TGTGCCAGCAGCTTGTATGACAGGAGCTTGAGCTCCTACGAGCAGTACTTC
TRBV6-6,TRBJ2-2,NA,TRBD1,CAILPTGGVTGELFF,TGTGCCATTCTCCCGACAGGGGGCGTCACCGGGGAGCTGTTTTTT
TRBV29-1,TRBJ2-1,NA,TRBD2,CSAGLAHNEQFF,TGCAGCGCCGGACTAGCGCACAATGAGCAGTTCTTC
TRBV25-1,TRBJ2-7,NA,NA,CASSGPTSISYEQYF,TGTGCCAGCAGTGGCCCTACTTCCATCTCCTACGAGCAGTACTTC
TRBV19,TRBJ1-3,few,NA,CASSRDAGNTIYF,TGTGCCAGTAGTCGGGACGCTGGAAACACCATATATTTT
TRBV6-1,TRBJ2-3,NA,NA,CASSELAPHWGTDTQYF,TGTGCCAGCAGTGAACTAGCACCTCACTGGGGCACAGATACGCAGTATTTT
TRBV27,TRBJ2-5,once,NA,CASSFSVLYRETQYF,TGTGCCAGCAGTTTTTCCGTTCTGTATCGGGAGACCCAGTACTTC
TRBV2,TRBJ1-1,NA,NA,CAGHRERTEAFF,TGTGCCGGACACAGGGAGAGAACTGAAGCTTTCTTT
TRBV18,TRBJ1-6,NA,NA,CASSPDSYNSPLHF,TGTGCCAGCTCACCAGACAGTTATAATTCACCCCTCCACTTT
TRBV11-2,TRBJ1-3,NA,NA,CASSLEGPGNTIYF,TGTGCCAGCAGCTTAGAGGGACCTGGAAACACCATATATTTT
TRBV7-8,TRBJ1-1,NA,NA,CASSLAGRTEAFF,TGTGCCAGCAGCTTAGCGGGCAGAACTGAAGCTTTCTTT
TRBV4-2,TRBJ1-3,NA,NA,CASSQEAGIIRNTIYF,TGTGCCAGCAGCCAAGAAGCAGGGATTATTAGAAACACCATATATTTT
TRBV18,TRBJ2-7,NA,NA,CASSPTVKSSYEQYF,TGTGCCAGCTCACCAACTGTGAAAAGCTCCTACGAGCAGTACTTC
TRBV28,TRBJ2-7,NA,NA,CASSPGQLPHEQYF,TGTGCCAGCAGTCCAGGACAGCTACCCCACGAGCAGTACTTC
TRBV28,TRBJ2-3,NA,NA,CASSLPNLAQYF,TGTGCCAGCAGTCTCCCGAACCTGGCGCAGTATTTT
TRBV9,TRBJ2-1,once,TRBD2,CASSVVTSGIFNEQFF,TGTGCCAGCAGCGTAGTAACTAGCGGGATTTTTAATGAGCAGTTCTTC
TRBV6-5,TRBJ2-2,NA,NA,CASSRAGGTGELFF,TGTGCCAGCAGTAGGGCTGGAGGGACCGGGGAGCTGTTTTTT
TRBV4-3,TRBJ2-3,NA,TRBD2,CASSQASGSIADTQYF,TGCGCCAGCAGCCAAGCTAGCGGGTCAATCGCAGATACGCAGTATTTT
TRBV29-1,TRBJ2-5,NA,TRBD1,CSARTGGETQYF,TGCAGCGCCCGGACAGGGGGCGAGACCCAGTACTTC
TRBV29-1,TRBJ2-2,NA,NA,CSGTDNTGELFF,TGCAGCGGGACCGATAACACCGGGGAGCTGTTTTTT
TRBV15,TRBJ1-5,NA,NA,CATSREGSQPQHF,TGTGCCACCAGCAGAGAGGGGTCACAGCCCCAGCATTTT
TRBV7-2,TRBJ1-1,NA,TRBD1,CASSFRGGTTPAFF,TGTGCCAGCAGCTTCAGGGGGGGCACTACACCGGCTTTCTTT
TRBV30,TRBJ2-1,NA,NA,CAWSRHLVEREQFF,TGTGCCTGGAGCCGCCACCTAGTGGAGCGCGAGCAGTTCTTC
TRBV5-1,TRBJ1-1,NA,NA,CASSLQGRDTEAFF,TGCGCCAGCAGCCTACAGGGTCGGGACACTGAAGCTTTCTTT
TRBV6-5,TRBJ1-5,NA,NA,CASSYGAGKGNQPQHF,TGTGCCAGCAGTTACGGGGCAGGGAAAGGCAATCAGCCCCAGCATTTT
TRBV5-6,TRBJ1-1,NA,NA,CASSLGLTVNTEAFF,TGTGCCAGCAGCTTGGGGCTCACAGTGAACACTGAAGCTTTCTTT
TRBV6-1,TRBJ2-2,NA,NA,CASSDGAVRTGELFF,TGTGCCAGCAGTGATGGAGCGGTTCGCACCGGGGAGCTGTTTTTT
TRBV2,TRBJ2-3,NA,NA,CASTADQPGTQYF,TGTGCCAGCACGGCAGACCAACCGGGTACGCAGTATTTT
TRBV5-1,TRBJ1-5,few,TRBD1,CASSPDRGDGQPQHF,TGCGCCAGCAGCCCAGACAGGGGCGACGGCCAGCCCCAGCATTTT
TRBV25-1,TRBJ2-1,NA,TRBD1,CASSEPDRDEQFF,TGTGCCAGCAGTGAACCCGACAGGGATGAGCAGTTCTTC
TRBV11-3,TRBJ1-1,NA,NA,CASSYGTNTEAFF,TGTGCCAGCAGCTATGGAACGAACACTGAAGCTTTCTTT
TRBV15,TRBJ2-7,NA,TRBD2,CATSRGASGTYEQYF,TGTGCCACCAGCAGAGGGGCTAGCGGGACCTACGAGCAGTACTTC
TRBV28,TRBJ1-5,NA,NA,CASSPVNSNQPQHF,TGTGCCAGCAGTCCGGTTAATAGCAATCAGCCCCAGCATTTT
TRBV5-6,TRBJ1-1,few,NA,CASSLGLQVNTEAFF,TGTGCCAGCAGCTTGGGTTTGCAGGTGAACACTGAAGCTTTCTTT